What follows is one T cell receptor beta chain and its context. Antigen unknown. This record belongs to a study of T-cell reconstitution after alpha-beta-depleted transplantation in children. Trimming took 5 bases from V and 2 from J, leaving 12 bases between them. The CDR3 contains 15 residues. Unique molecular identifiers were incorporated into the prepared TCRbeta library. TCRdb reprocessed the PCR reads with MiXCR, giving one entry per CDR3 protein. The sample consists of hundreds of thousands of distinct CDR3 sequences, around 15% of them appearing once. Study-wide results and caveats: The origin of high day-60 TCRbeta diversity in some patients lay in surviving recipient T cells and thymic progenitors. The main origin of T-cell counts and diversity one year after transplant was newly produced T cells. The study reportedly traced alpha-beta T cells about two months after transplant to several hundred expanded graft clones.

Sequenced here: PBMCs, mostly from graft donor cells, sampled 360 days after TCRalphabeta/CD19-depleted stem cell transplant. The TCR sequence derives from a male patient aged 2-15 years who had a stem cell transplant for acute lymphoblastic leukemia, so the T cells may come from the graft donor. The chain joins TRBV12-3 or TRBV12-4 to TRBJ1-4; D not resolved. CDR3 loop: CASSPYGPTNEKLFF. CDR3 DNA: TGTGCCAGCAGTCCTTACGGGCCGACTAATGAAAAACTGTTTTTT.